This T cell receptor (beta chain) was identified in a study of T cell changes during pregnancy in multiple sclerosis. This CDR3 spans 13 amino acids. Per the germline V gene, CDR1 is GTSNPN and CDR2 is SVGIG (reference sequence). Trimming stripped 1 base from V and 4 bases from J, with 8 bases between. Sequenced by immunoSEQ multiplex PCR; TCRdb stores in-frame clones only, minus some. The data show around 100,000 clones, 92% seen once. Sequenced here: peripheral blood, sampled after pregnancy. The origin of this receptor is a female donor with multiple sclerosis, enrolled in a pregnancy study. The V gene is TRBV30, the J gene TRBJ1-5, with a weak D call TRBD1 (5 bases). The CDR3 DNA reads as TGTGCCTGGAGTGGCGCAGGGAATCAGCCCCAGCATTTT. Encoded protein: CAWSGAGNQPQHF.